This passage covers 9 T cell receptor beta chains from one sample sequenced in a study of CD8 T cells in ankylosing spondylitis. TCRdb fed the 5' RACE reads into MiXCR, producing one record per CDR3 protein. Of 350,000 or so distinct CDR3 sequences in the sample, roughly 14% were seen once. Sequencing was carried out using blood, either unsorted or a sorted T cell fraction (not recorded which). These receptors all stem from a male donor with ankylosing spondylitis or in good health (not recorded which).

A few counts support this clonotype. The rearrangement links TRBV9 to TRBJ2-3; D is ambiguous. CDR3 length: 13 amino acids. With 2 bases removed from V and 2 bases from J, the gap between germline ends came to 6 bases. CDR1 and CDR2 from the germline V gene are SGDLS and YYNGEE. Here the CDR3 DNA reads TGTGCCAGCAGCGTGGATCTCACAGATACGCAGTATTTT. Residues: CASSVDLTDTQYF. Full variable domain (outside the CDR3, taken from reference TRBV9 and TRBJ2-3): DSGVTQTPKHLITATGQRVTLRCSPRSGDLSVYWYQQSLDQGLQFLIQYYNGEERAKGNILERFSAQQFPDLHSELNLSSLELGDSALYFCASSVDLTDTQYFGPGTRLTVL.

The V call is TRBV27, the J call TRBJ2-1; no definite D call. The CDR3 is made up of 14 amino acids. Germline V lookup: CDR1 MNHEY, CDR2 SMNVEV (reference sequence). V lost 5 bases to trimming and J lost 3 bases, with 11 bases between them. CDR3 amino acids: CASSETRVYNEQFF. The CDR3, as DNA: TGTGCCAGCAGTGAGACCCGGGTCTACAATGAGCAGTTCTTC.

This clonotype was seen repeatedly, ten times or more. The V gene is TRBV7-7, the J gene TRBJ1-1; no clear D gene. The V end was cut by 5 bases, the J end by 3 bases, with 10 bases between. Germline assignment: CDR1 SSHAT and CDR2 FNYEAQ (reference sequence). The length of the CDR3 is 13 residues. For the CDR3, the DNA is TGTGCCAGCAGCCCTGACCGATACACTGAAGCTTTCTTT. Translated, it gives CASSPDRYTEAFF.

This clonotype was counted only a few times. The chain uses TRBV5-1 and TRBJ1-6, with no clear D. Germline V CDR1 and CDR2: SGHRS, YFSETQ. The V end lost 5 bases, the J end lost 5 bases, and 14 bases lay between the germline ends. The CDR3 totals 15 residues. CDR3 amino acids: CASSRSALNNSPLHF. The CDR3 DNA follows: TGCGCCAGCAGTAGGAGTGCACTGAATAATTCACCCCTCCACTTT.

This clonotype came up a few times. The J gene is TRBJ1-2, the V gene TRBV3-1; D is perhaps TRBD1 (6 bases). Trimming stripped 1 base from V and 5 bases from J, with 17 bases between. Germline CDR1 is LGHDT and CDR2 is YNNKEL (reference sequence). This CDR3 is 16 amino acids long. This chain's CDR3 is CASSQGGHPLTYGYTF. As DNA, the CDR3 is TGTGCCAGCAGCCAAGGGGGACATCCCCTGACGTATGGCTACACCTTC. The full variable domain, with the rest looked up from reference TRBV3-1 and TRBJ1-2, is DTAVSQTPKYLVTQMGNDKSIKCEQNLGHDTMYWYKQDSKKFLKIMFSYNNKELIINETVPNRFSPKSPDKAHLNLHINSLELGDSAVYFCASSQGGHPLTYGYTFGSGTRLTVV.

A note on this clonotype: A read error may account for a junction end that differs from germline. V gene TRBV7-9 combines with J gene TRBJ1-1; D gene unclear. Germline V gene lookup returns CDR1 SEHNR and CDR2 FQNEAQ (reference sequence). This CDR3 region has 17 residues. The CDR3 is CASSWGGIVDVNTEAFF. DNA of the CDR3: TGTGCCAGTAGCTGGGGAGGGATAGTCGATGTGAACACTGAAGCTTTCTTT.

V gene TRBV12-3 or TRBV12-4 combines with J gene TRBJ2-3; D unclear. The V end was cut by 7 bases, the J end by 0 bases, with 8 bases between. This CDR3 has 13 amino acids. DNA of the CDR3: TGTGCCAGCAAGGATTTTAGCACAGATACGCAGTATTTT. Its translation is CASKDFSTDTQYF.

This clonotype was counted only a few times. The CDR3 DNA is TGCGCCAGCAGCTTGGAATCCCAGGCCTACAATGAGCAGTTCTTC. The encoded protein is CASSLESQAYNEQFF. The chain combines TRBV5-1 with TRBJ2-1; D remains ambiguous. The CDR3 loop spans 15 amino acids. Germline CDR1 SGHRS, CDR2 YFSETQ. Trimming cost V 0 bases and J 2 bases, with 9 bases left between them.

This chain joins TRBV12-3 or TRBV12-4 and TRBJ2-7; the D gene is possibly TRBD2 (6 bases). The CDR3 totals 14 residues. V shed 4 bases and J shed 3 bases, with 13 bases lying between them. CDR3 protein: CASSSGLLDYEQYF. The CDR3, as DNA: TGTGCCAGCAGTTCTGGACTATTAGACTACGAGCAGTACTTC.